This T cell receptor beta chain appears in the sequencing data of a study of blood T cell repertoires in COVID-19. Study at large: Samples representing acute and convalescent COVID-19 were sourced from the United States, Italy and Spain. Sample material is recorded as cDNA or gDNA derived from T cells, B-cell-depleted T cells, or PBMCs.

With regard to this clone: At one of its ends the junction is not consistent with the germline gene, which may arise from a read error.

In the original processing: It was from reference gene primer amplification that nucleated cell counts were estimated. This table comes from immunoSEQ multiplex PCR, and its TCRdb copy is limited to in-frame clones, with some not included. The DNA was the basis for D and trimming; V, J and clone size are from that table. Among some 190,000 clones, more than 70% were seen once, and the ten largest hold approximately 8%. This receptor was identified in a woman aged 55-69 years with acute or convalescent COVID-19. The sequencing input was peripheral blood.

The CDR3 DNA sequence: TGTGCCAGCAGCCTAGCGGGAGGGCCTAGAAATGAGCAGTTCTTC. It translates to CASSLAGGPRNEQFF. This chain links TRBV7-9 with TRBJ2-1, with 12 nucleotides matching TRBD2. The CDR3 totals 15 residues. Germline V gene data show CDR1 as SEHNR and CDR2 as FQNEAQ (reference sequence).